A single T cell receptor (beta chain) is shown here with its context. Antigen unknown. This record belongs to a study of T cell responses to AZD1222 COVID-19 vaccine. Method: immunoSEQ multiplex PCR; TCRdb's copy keeps in-frame clones and lacks some. The sample holds approximately 150,000 clones, 85% to 90% seen once. Findings and limits, study-wide: Reportedly, nearly half of unique spike TCRs recognized epitopes outside B.1.351/B.1.1.7 mutations. The repertoires were collected only after the peak T cell response.

The sample was peripheral blood, taken on day 0 of AZD1222 vaccination. The clonotype comes from an adult in good health.

The CDR3 loop reads CASSPGEWVETQYF. DNA for the CDR3: TGCGCCAGCAGCCCCGGGGAGTGGGTAGAGACCCAGTACTTC. The V and J genes are TRBV4-1 and TRBJ2-5; tentative D call: TRBD2 (5 bases). Germline V lookup: CDR1 MGHRA, CDR2 YSYEKL. Between the trimmed V and J ends, which lost 4 bases and 4 bases, there was a span of 13 bases. This CDR3 has 14 residues.